A single sample is the source of the 4 T cell receptor beta chains below, sequenced in a study of blood T cell repertoires in COVID-19. TCRdb keeps only in-frame clones here, not all; method: immunoSEQ multiplex PCR. This sample has 300,000 to 350,000 clones, with more than 75% found just once. The specimen was peripheral blood. These receptors all stem from a woman in her late teens or twenties who had recovered from COVID-19.

The chain links TRBV7-2 to TRBJ2-2; 9 bases align to TRBD2. There are 17 residues in the CDR3. V shed 6 bases, J shed 5 bases, and the junction held 13 bases outside the gene matches. Germline values: CDR1 SGHTA, CDR2 FQGNSA. The CDR3 loop is CASRDLVFAGGTGELFF. The CDR3 DNA sequence: TGTGCCAGCAGGGACCTTGTTTTTGCGGGAGGGACCGGGGAGCTGTTTTTT.

The chain recombines TRBV5-4 with TRBJ1-6; TRBD1 matches at 8 bases. The CDR3 runs to 14 residues. Germline assignment: CDR1 SGHNT and CDR2 YYREEE (reference sequence). V trimming: 2 bases; J trimming: 9 bases; junction bases outside the gene matches: 4. The CDR3 loop reads CASSLRQGTSPLHF. The CDR3, as DNA: TGTGCCAGCAGCTTACGACAGGGGACTTCACCCCTCCACTTT.

This clone has just one count. The V and J genes are TRBV10-3 and TRBJ1-3, with D hard to call. This CDR3 is built from 19 residues. CDR1 and CDR2 (germline): ENHRY, SYGVKD. Deletions cut 2 bases from V and 1 base from J, with 21 bases between. CDR3 amino acids: CAISELLRWIGESGNTIYF. The CDR3 DNA sequence: TGTGCCATCAGTGAGCTCCTGAGGTGGATCGGGGAGTCTGGAAACACCATATATTTT.

This clone came up a few times. This sequence joins TRBV6-2 or TRBV6-3 and TRBJ2-1, with 7 bases that match TRBD2. V lost 5 bases and J lost 7; bases outside the gene matches: 11. The CDR3 consists of 15 residues. CDR1 is MNHEY and CDR2 is SVGEGT in the germline V gene. The CDR3 sequence: CASSPGLPGGNEQFF. DNA for the CDR3: TGTGCCAGCAGTCCGGGACTACCGGGAGGAAATGAGCAGTTCTTC.